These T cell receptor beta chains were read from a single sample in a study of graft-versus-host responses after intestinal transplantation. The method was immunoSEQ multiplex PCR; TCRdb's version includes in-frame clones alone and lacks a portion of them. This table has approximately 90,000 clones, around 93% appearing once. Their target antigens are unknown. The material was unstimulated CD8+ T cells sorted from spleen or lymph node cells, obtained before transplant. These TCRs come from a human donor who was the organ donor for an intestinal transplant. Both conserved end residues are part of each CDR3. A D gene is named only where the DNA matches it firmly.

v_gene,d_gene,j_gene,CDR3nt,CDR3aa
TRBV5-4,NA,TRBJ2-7,TGTGCCAGCACAGGCCCCCCGGGAACCTACGAGCAGTACTTC,CASTGPPGTYEQYF
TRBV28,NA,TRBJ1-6,TGTGCCAGCATAGAAGTCGGGACAAGTAATTCACCCCTCCACTTT,CASIEVGTSNSPLHF
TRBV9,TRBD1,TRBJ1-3,TGTGCCAGCAGCGGCCGACAGGGGTCGAACTCTGGAAACACCATATATTTT,CASSGRQGSNSGNTIYF
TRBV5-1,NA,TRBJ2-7,TGCGCCAGCAGTCCGGGATCCGGAGGATACGAGCAGTACTTC,CASSPGSGGYEQYF
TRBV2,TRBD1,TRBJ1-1,TGTGCCACCTCCGCGGACAGGGGGCTTGGCACTGAAGCTTTCTTT,CATSADRGLGTEAFF
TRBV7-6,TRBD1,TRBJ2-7,TGTGCCAGCAGCTTAGGAACAGGGGAGTACCACGAGCAGTACTTC,CASSLGTGEYHEQYF
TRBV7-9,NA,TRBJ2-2,TGTGCCACCATGCGGGGGCAGGGCACCGGGGAGCTGTTTTTT,CATMRGQGTGELFF
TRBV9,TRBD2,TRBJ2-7,TGTGCCAGCAGCCCAGAGGGACTAGCTCCGTACGAGCAGTACTTC,CASSPEGLAPYEQYF
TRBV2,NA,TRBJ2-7,TGTGCCAGCCCGAGTGGGCCCGACGAGCAGTACTTC,CASPSGPDEQYF
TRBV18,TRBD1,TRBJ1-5,TGTGCCAGCTCACCTCGGGACAGTCCCAATCAGCCCCAGCATTTT,CASSPRDSPNQPQHF
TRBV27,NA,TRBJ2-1,TGTGCCAGCAGTTCGGGACTTCGATACAATGAGCAGTTCTTC,CASSSGLRYNEQFF